The T cell receptor beta chain described here comes from a study of blood T cell repertoires in COVID-19. Across the study: In each case, the material was cDNA or gDNA derived from T cells, B-cell-depleted T cells, or PBMCs.

Those enrolled, adults aged 18 to 89 years, came from about 24 US areas. In assigning cohorts, the study relied on participant-reported clinical history. Authors' analysis steps: Amplification of reference gene primers provided the estimated nucleated cell counts. Sequenced by immunoSEQ multiplex PCR; TCRdb stores in-frame clones only, minus some. Clonal size and the V and J genes are those of that table, whereas D and trimming came from the DNA. The sample yields around 310,000 clones, 88% seen once. The receptor's source is a man aged 25-45 years who had recovered from COVID-19. Material for sequencing was PBMCs or T cells enriched from blood (not recorded which).

This chain's CDR3 is CAWSVWAGDREAFF. Here the CDR3 DNA reads TGTGCCTGGAGTGTATGGGCAGGGGATCGGGAAGCTTTCTTT. The V call is TRBV30, the J call TRBJ1-1, with D possibly being TRBD1 (6 bases). The germline V gene has CDR1 GTSNPN and CDR2 SVGIG (reference sequence). The ends were cut back, 0 bases at V and 8 bases at J, with 16 bases in the middle. The length of the CDR3 is 14 residues.